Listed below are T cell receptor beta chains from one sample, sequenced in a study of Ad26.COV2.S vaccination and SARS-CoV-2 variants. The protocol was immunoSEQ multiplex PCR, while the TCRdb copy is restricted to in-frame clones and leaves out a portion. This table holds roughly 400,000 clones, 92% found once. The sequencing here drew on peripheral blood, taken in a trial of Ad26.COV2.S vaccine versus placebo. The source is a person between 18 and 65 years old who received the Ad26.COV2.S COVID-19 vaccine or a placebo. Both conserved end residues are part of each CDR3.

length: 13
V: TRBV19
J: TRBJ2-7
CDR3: CASSIADSYEQYF

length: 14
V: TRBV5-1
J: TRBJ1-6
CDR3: CASSPVGEGSPLHF

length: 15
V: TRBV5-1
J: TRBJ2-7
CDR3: CASSSQGGELYEQYF

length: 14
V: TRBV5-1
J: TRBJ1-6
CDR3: CASSGAQTDSPLHF

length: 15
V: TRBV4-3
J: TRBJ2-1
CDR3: CASSQLGDIRDEQFF

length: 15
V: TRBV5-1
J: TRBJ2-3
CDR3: CASSSGQTNTDTQYF

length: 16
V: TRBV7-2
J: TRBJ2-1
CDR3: CASSLVGGVAYNEQFF

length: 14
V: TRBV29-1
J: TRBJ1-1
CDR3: CSVEVTGGNTEAFF

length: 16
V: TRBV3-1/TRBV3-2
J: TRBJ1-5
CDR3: CASSQSGTGGDQPQHF

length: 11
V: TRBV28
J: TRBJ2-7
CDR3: CASSLFTEQYF

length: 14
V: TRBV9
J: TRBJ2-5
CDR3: CASSVGRGQETQYF

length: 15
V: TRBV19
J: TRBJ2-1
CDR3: CASSMGLSSYNEQFF

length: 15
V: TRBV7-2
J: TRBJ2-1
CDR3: CASSFTSGGYNEQFF

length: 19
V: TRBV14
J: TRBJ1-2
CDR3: CASSQDWEFGDRAVYGYTF

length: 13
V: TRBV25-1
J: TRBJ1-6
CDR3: CASSPTGDSPLHF

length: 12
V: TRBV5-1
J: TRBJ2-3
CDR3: CASSLGPAGQYF

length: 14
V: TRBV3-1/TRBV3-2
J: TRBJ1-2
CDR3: CASSPDSANYGYTF

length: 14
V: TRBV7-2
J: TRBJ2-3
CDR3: CASSPLRGRDTQYF

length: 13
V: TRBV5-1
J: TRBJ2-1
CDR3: CASSFSGGNEQFF

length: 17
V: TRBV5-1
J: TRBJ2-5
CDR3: CASSFTIGGGEAETQYF

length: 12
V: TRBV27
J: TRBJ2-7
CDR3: CASRRNRYEQYF

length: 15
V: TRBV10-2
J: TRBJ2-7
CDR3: CASRHEQDPYYEQYF

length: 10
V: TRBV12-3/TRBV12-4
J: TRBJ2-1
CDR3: CASRGGEQFF

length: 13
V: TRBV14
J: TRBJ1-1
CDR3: CASSHQTYTEAFF

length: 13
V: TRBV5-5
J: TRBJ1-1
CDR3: CASSIGGDTEAFF

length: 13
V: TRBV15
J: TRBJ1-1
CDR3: CATSRGQKLEAFF

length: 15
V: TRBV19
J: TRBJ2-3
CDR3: CASSIPGVGTDTQYF

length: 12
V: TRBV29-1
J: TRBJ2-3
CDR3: CSGASWGGAQYF

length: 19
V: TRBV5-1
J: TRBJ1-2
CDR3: CASSLAPFIKAEANYGYTF

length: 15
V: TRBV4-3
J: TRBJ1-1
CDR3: CASSQDGRTVGEAFF

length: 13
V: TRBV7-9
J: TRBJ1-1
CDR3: CASSLGQPIEAFF

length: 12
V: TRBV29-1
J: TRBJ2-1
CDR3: CSVCDPYNEQFF

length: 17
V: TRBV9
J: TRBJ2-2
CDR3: CASSVNKGTGRTGELFF

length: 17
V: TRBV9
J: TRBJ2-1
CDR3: CASSVSAVDRTYNEQFF

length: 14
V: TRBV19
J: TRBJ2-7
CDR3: CASSISGQGYEQYF

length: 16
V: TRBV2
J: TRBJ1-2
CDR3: CASSEAGTGGAYGYTF

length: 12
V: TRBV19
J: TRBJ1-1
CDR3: CASSSGGTEAFF

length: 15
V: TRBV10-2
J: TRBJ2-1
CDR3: CASSVIGGTGNEQFF

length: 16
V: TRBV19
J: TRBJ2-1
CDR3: CASSPNTGVSYNEQFF

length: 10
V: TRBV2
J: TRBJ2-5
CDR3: CASRAKTQYF

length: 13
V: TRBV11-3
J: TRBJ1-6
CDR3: CASSTNRDSPLHF

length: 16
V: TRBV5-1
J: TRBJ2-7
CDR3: CASGYHGRSLAYEQYF

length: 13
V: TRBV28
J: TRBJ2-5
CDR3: CASSLLGWETQYF

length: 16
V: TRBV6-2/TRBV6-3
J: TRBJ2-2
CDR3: CASSGGREPVAGELFF

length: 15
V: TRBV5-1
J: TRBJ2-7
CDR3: CASSTVAGAAYEQYF

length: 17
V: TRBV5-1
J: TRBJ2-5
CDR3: CASSSGQGGIFQETQYF

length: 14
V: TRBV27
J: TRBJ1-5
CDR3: CASSFGDSNQPQHF

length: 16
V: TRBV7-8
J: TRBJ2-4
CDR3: CASSPGRALAKNIQYF

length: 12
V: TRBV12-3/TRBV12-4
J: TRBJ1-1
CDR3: CASTGGGTEAFF

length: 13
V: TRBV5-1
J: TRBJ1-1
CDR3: CASSFRQGTEAFF

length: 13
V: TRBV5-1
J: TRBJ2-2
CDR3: CASRGLASGELFF

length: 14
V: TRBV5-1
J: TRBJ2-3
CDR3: CASSSDSFTDTQYF

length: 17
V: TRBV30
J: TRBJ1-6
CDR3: CAWRYRGLWGTNSPLHF

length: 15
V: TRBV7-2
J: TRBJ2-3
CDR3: CASSLSGWYPDTQYF

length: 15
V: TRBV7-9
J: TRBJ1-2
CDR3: CASALTGTGEDGYTF

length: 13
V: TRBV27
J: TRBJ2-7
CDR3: CASSKQGQYEQYF

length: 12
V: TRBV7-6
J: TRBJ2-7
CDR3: CASSAISYEQYF